This TCR beta chain came from a study of beta chain features in type 1 diabetes. The junction had 6 bases not matched to a gene; V was cut back by 4 bases and J by 6 bases. The CDR3 contains 14 residues. CDR1 SEHNR and CDR2 FQNEAQ come from the germline V gene (reference sequence). There are a few counts of this clone. The isolated RNA, all of it, was reverse transcribed, so expressed TCRB transcripts were what got sequenced. Method: immunoSEQ multiplex PCR; TCRdb's copy keeps in-frame clones and lacks some. The data contain about 370,000 clones, more than 13% of them singletons. Sorted populations all exceeded 98% purity.

The chain recombines TRBV7-9 with TRBJ2-1; TRBD2 matches 7 bases. The source of this sequence is a woman aged 18-35 years in good health. The specimen was naive CD4+ T cells from blood. The CDR3 reads CASSWSGTPNEQFF. The CDR3 nucleotides read TGTGCCAGCAGCTGGAGCGGGACCCCCAATGAGCAGTTCTTC. Using reference TRBV7-9 and TRBJ2-1 for the parts outside the CDR3, the full variable domain is DTGVSQNPRHKITKRGQNVTFRCDPISEHNRLYWYRQTLGQGPEFLTYFQNEAQLEKSRLLSDRFSAERPKGSFSTLEIQRTEQGDSAMYLCASSWSGTPNEQFFGPGTRLTVL.